A selection of T cell receptor beta chains follows, all from one sample in a study of T cells after yellow fever vaccination. TCRdb re-called the 5' RACE reads through MiXCR, storing one row per CDR3 protein. The table includes 300,000 or so distinct CDR3 sequences, 10% to 15% detected once. The specimen comprised CD4+ T cells sorted from PBMCs, sampled 45 days after the yellow fever booster vaccination. The receptors were gathered from a man between 25 and 39 years old who received the YFV17D yellow fever vaccine. Each CDR3 is given with its conserved first and last residue. A D gene is named only where the DNA matches it firmly. Clone size is stated in some rows and not others, as once, few, many or a class when expanded.

clone size | J gene | V gene | D gene | CDR3 DNA | CDR3 protein
- | TRBJ2-5 | TRBV6-5 | - | TGTGCCAGCAGTTTCGGACAGCCGGGGGAGACCCAGTACTTC | CASSFGQPGETQYF
- | TRBJ2-7 | TRBV20-1 | - | TGCAGTGCGCAACTAGACTACGAGCAGTACTTC | CSAQLDYEQYF
few | TRBJ2-7 | TRBV12-3/TRBV12-4 | - | TGTGCCACCGTGGTATCCGGAGTTTACTACGAGCAGTACTTC | CATVVSGVYYEQYF
- | TRBJ2-7 | TRBV20-1 | - | TGCAGTGCTAGAGATCATAGGGGCCCCAGCTCCTACGAGCAGTACTTC | CSARDHRGPSSYEQYF
- | TRBJ1-1 | TRBV7-6 | - | TGTGCCAGCAGCTTAGGTCCCGGATACACTGAAGCTTTCTTT | CASSLGPGYTEAFF
few | TRBJ1-4 | TRBV20-1 | - | TGCAGTGCTAGCCGGGGCGGGGCAACTAATGAAAAACTGTTTTTT | CSASRGGATNEKLFF
- | TRBJ2-5 | TRBV4-2 | - | TGTGCCAGCAGCCAAGATTTTCGAGCGGAGCAAGAGACCCAGTACTTC | CASSQDFRAEQETQYF
- | TRBJ2-1 | TRBV6-2/TRBV6-3 | - | TGTGCCAGCAGTTACGGGGCGAGGGCGCAGTTCTTC | CASSYGARAQFF
once | TRBJ2-7 | TRBV5-1 | TRBD2 | TGCGCCAGCAGCCCCCCCACTAGCGGGAGGATGAACAAGCAGTACTTC | CASSPPTSGRMNKQYF
few | TRBJ2-1 | TRBV3-1 | - | TGTGCCAGCAGCAACCCAGTGATTCTGAGCTCCTACAATGAGCAGTTCTTC | CASSNPVILSSYNEQFF
- | TRBJ1-1 | TRBV10-3 | - | TGTGCCATCAGTGAACGGGGGCGGAACACTGAAGCTTTCTTT | CAISERGRNTEAFF
many | TRBJ2-3 | TRBV7-6 | - | TGTGCCAGCAGCTTAGTTAGGGGCCTGGGGGATACGCAGTATTTT | CASSLVRGLGDTQYF
few | TRBJ2-1 | TRBV19 | - | TGTGCCAGTAGTAGAACCCCTTCCTACAATGAGCAGTTCTTC | CASSRTPSYNEQFF
- | TRBJ2-6 | TRBV20-1 | - | TGCAGTGCTGGGGGCTCCTCTGGGGCCAACGTCCTGACTTTC | CSAGGSSGANVLTF
many | TRBJ2-1 | TRBV24-1 | TRBD2 | TGTGCCACCAGTGACAATAGACTAGCGGGATGGAGTGAGCAGTTCTTC | CATSDNRLAGWSEQFF
few | TRBJ2-4 | TRBV4-3 | - | TGCGCCAGCAGCCAGAATTTAGCCAAAAACATTCAGTACTTC | CASSQNLAKNIQYF
- | TRBJ2-7 | TRBV11-2 | TRBD1 | TGTGCCAGCAGCTTGACAGGGGCGGTCTACGAGCAGTACTTC | CASSLTGAVYEQYF
few | TRBJ2-1 | TRBV2 | - | TGTGCCAGCAGTGAAGCGGGGGAGACGCGGGGCCGGGACGCGAATGAGCAGTTCTTC | CASSEAGETRGRDANEQFF
few | TRBJ2-3 | TRBV4-3 | TRBD1 | TGCGCCAGCAGCCAGGAATGGACAGGGGGGCTACATACGCAGTATTTT | CASSQEWTGGLHTQYF
- | TRBJ2-1 | TRBV20-1 | TRBD2 | TGCTGTGCTAGAGATAGCCTCCTGCTAGCGGGAGGGTTGAATGAGCAGTTCTTC | CCARDSLLLAGGLNEQFF
few | TRBJ2-5 | TRBV12-3/TRBV12-4 | - | TGTGCCAGCAGTGGGCAGGAGTTCCAAGAGACCCAGTACTTC | CASSGQEFQETQYF
- | TRBJ2-7 | TRBV6-1 | TRBD1 | TGTGCCAGCAGTGACCATCCGGGACAGGGGGTTGAGCAGTACTTC | CASSDHPGQGVEQYF
many | TRBJ2-1 | TRBV29-1 | - | TGCACAGTCGACAGTCCGTCCTACAATGAGCAGTTCTTC | CTVDSPSYNEQFF
few | TRBJ1-1 | TRBV2 | - | TGTGCCAGCAGTATCCAGGGACGGCCCGGCCCTGAAGCTTTCTTT | CASSIQGRPGPEAFF
many | TRBJ1-2 | TRBV12-3/TRBV12-4 | - | TGTGCCAGCAGTGCCGGAGGAAAGGGCTTCGGCTATGGCTACACCTTC | CASSAGGKGFGYGYTF
- | TRBJ2-5 | TRBV5-1 | - | TGCGCCAGCAGCTTGGCGGCACAGGGTCGAGGAGAGACCCAGTACTTC | CASSLAAQGRGETQYF
few | TRBJ2-5 | TRBV12-3/TRBV12-4 | - | TGTGCCAGCAGTACCGGATACCAAGAGACCCAGTACTTC | CASSTGYQETQYF
few | TRBJ2-7 | TRBV7-2 | - | TGTGCCAGCAGCTTAGGCGTAGGGGAGAGCGAGCAGTACTTC | CASSLGVGESEQYF
few | TRBJ1-3 | TRBV18 | - | TGTGCCAGCGCTCAAACGACGTACTCTGGAAACACCATATATTTT | CASAQTTYSGNTIYF
few | TRBJ2-3 | TRBV29-1 | - | TGCAGCGTTGGAGAGACAGAGAACGATTACACAGATACGCAGTATTTT | CSVGETENDYTDTQYF
- | TRBJ2-7 | TRBV7-2 | - | - | CASSFGAGREQYF
few | TRBJ2-5 | TRBV10-3 | TRBD1 | TGTGCCATCAGGGACAGGGAACAGACCCAGTACTTC | CAIRDREQTQYF
- | TRBJ2-1 | TRBV7-9 | - | TGTGCCAGCAGCTTAATGGCCGAGCGCTATGAGCAGTTCTTC | CASSLMAERYEQFF
- | TRBJ2-3 | TRBV7-2 | TRBD2 | TGTGCCAGCAGCCCAACGGGGGGACTAGGATCTAATACGCAGTATTTT | CASSPTGGLGSNTQYF
few | TRBJ2-1 | TRBV20-1 | - | TGCAGTGCTGGGGGAAGACTAGTTCATGAGCAGTTCTTC | CSAGGRLVHEQFF
- | TRBJ2-2 | TRBV5-1 | - | TGCGCCAGCAGCTTGACCGCAGAGAACACCGGGGAGCTGTTTTTT | CASSLTAENTGELFF
few | TRBJ2-5 | TRBV7-2 | TRBD2 | TGTGCCAGCAGCCGCACCGGACTAGCGAAGACCCAGTACTTC | CASSRTGLAKTQYF
few | TRBJ2-2 | TRBV11-2 | TRBD2 | TGTGCCAGCAGCTTAGCTCTACTAGCGTCTAACACCGGGGAGCTGTTTTTT | CASSLALLASNTGELFF
- | TRBJ2-3 | TRBV6-1 | TRBD2 | TGTGCCAGCAATGGGGGGGGTCTCACAGATACGCAGTATTTT | CASNGGGLTDTQYF
few | TRBJ1-1 | TRBV7-9 | - | TGTGCCAGCAGCTTATCTTCAGCCGGGACGGAGGAAGCTTTCTTT | CASSLSSAGTEEAFF
- | TRBJ2-7 | TRBV20-1 | - | TGCAGTGGGGGCAAAGCCTACGAGCAGTACTTC | CSGGKAYEQYF
- | TRBJ2-7 | TRBV10-3 | TRBD1 | TGTGCCATCAGTGAGTCGGGGACAGGGATCTACGAGCAGTACTTC | CAISESGTGIYEQYF
- | TRBJ2-7 | TRBV5-1 | TRBD2 | TGCGCCAGCAGCGCCGCCCCGGGACTAGCAGAGGAGCAGTACTTC | CASSAAPGLAEEQYF
few | TRBJ1-5 | TRBV30 | - | TGTGCCTGGAGTGTACGGGGGGCAAGTGGCAATCAGCCCCAGCATTTT | CAWSVRGASGNQPQHF
many | TRBJ2-3 | TRBV6-2/TRBV6-3 | - | TGTGCCAGCAGTTACTGGAGCACAGATACGCAGTATTTT | CASSYWSTDTQYF
- | TRBJ2-6 | TRBV5-1 | - | TGCGCCAGCAGCCCCGCAAGTGCCGGGGCCAACGTCCTGACTTTC | CASSPASAGANVLTF
many | TRBJ1-6 | TRBV18 | - | TGTGCCAGCTCACCTCCCGCTGGTTCACCCCTCCACTTT | CASSPPAGSPLHF
many | TRBJ2-1 | TRBV27 | - | TGTGCCAGCAGTTTTGCCCGATTGCAGTTCTTC | CASSFARLQFF
few | TRBJ2-1 | TRBV12-3/TRBV12-4 | TRBD2 | TGTGCCAGCAGTCTAGCGGGAGAGGTCTACAATGAGCAGTTCTTC | CASSLAGEVYNEQFF
many | TRBJ2-1 | TRBV7-2 | - | TGTGCCAGCAGCTTCGGCTCACCCCGATATGAGCAGTTCTTC | CASSFGSPRYEQFF
many | TRBJ2-1 | TRBV20-1 | TRBD2 | TGCAGTGCTGGTAGCGGGAAGGAGCGCAATGAGCAGTTCTTC | CSAGSGKERNEQFF